Following are 21 T cell receptor beta chains from one sample sequenced in a study of blood T cell repertoires in COVID-19. Data came from immunoSEQ multiplex PCR; TCRdb stores just in-frame clones and leaves some out. The sample lists 200,000 to 250,000 clones, roughly 90% occurring once. Material for sequencing was peripheral blood. All receptors come from a woman aged 60 to 75 with acute or convalescent COVID-19.

This clone was seen a few times. V usage is TRBV29-1 and J usage is TRBJ1-2; D unresolved. The length of the CDR3 is 13 residues. Germline V CDR1 and CDR2: SQVTM, ANQGSEA. Trimming removed 1 base at V and 5 bases at J, with 11 bases between. This CDR3 is CSVEASSGYGYTF. CDR3 nucleotide sequence: TGCAGCGTTGAAGCTTCCTCGGGGTATGGCTACACCTTC.

The chain joins TRBV24-1 to TRBJ2-3, with 8 bases identical to TRBD2. Germline V lookup: CDR1 KGHDR, CDR2 SFDVKD. The CDR3 spans 16 residues. Unmatched junction bases numbered 6, after V lost 5 bases and J lost 0 bases. DNA for the CDR3: TGTGCCACCAGTGGACCGGCGGGGGGAAGCACAGATACGCAGTATTTT. Translating gives CATSGPAGGSTDTQYF.

This chain joins TRBV11-3 and TRBJ2-1, with D maybe TRBD1 (5 bases). The ends were cut back, 1 base at V and 4 bases at J, with 11 bases in the middle. The CDR3 spans 15 residues. The germline V gene encodes CDR1 SGHNT and CDR2 YENEEA. The CDR3 DNA reads as TGTGCCAGCAGCTTAGGGGCAGGGATTTACAATGAGCAGTTCTTC. Translation: CASSLGAGIYNEQFF.

This clone was seen more than once but under ten times. The rearrangement joins TRBV30 to TRBJ1-6, with 7 bases aligning to TRBD1. CDR3 length: 14 residues. The junction had 9 bases not matched to a gene; V was cut back by 3 bases and J by 10 bases. Germline CDR1 GTSNPN, CDR2 SVGIG (reference sequence). Here the CDR3 DNA reads TGTGCCTGGAGGATTAGACAGGGTGGCTCACCCCTCCACTTT. Translated: CAWRIRQGGSPLHF.

DNA of the CDR3: TGTGCCAGCAGCACGACTGGTACCGGGGAGCTGTTTTTT. Translation gives CASSTTGTGELFF. J is TRBJ2-2 and V is TRBV5-6; D is unclear. CDR3 size: 13 residues. In germline, CDR1 is SGHDT, CDR2 YYEEEE. V lost 4 bases and J 5 bases, leaving 9 bases between the germline ends.

This rearrangement joins TRBV5-1 to TRBJ1-1; tentative D call: TRBD1 (6 bases). CDR1 is SGHRS and CDR2 is YFSETQ in the germline V gene. Trimming pared 2 bases from V and 1 base from J, leaving 9 bases between. This CDR3 has 14 amino acids. The CDR3 sequence: CASSFAGENTEAFF. The CDR3 region has the DNA TGCGCCAGCAGCTTTGCAGGGGAGAACACTGAAGCTTTCTTT.

The rearrangement joins TRBV7-9 to TRBJ1-5; TRBD1 matches at 11 bases. The germline gives CDR1 SEHNR, CDR2 FQNEAQ (reference sequence). The CDR3 extends over 16 amino acids. The trim removed 5 bases at V and 2 bases at J, leaving 5 bases unmatched. The DNA of the CDR3 is TGTGCCAGCAGCCCAGGACAGGGGGCCGGCAATCAGCCCCAGCATTTT. This encodes CASSPGQGAGNQPQHF.

The CDR3 loop is CAWRPRTGGMNTEAFF. The CDR3 DNA sequence: TGTGCCTGGAGGCCAAGGACAGGGGGGATGAACACTGAAGCTTTCTTT. The rearrangement uses TRBV30 and TRBJ1-1; TRBD1 agrees at 10 bases. CDR1 is GTSNPN and CDR2 is SVGIG in the germline V gene (reference sequence). This CDR3 comprises 16 residues. The trim removed 3 bases at V and 0 bases at J, leaving 7 bases unmatched.

In its sample, this clone was seen a few times. The chain is built from TRBV7-2 and TRBJ1-3; no firm D call. The germline V gene encodes CDR1 SGHTA and CDR2 FQGNSA. V dropped 2 bases and J dropped 1 base, with 12 bases sitting between them. The CDR3 spans 16 residues. The CDR3 spells CASSLNSRASGNTIYF. The DNA of the CDR3 is TGTGCCAGCAGCTTAAATTCGAGGGCGTCTGGAAACACCATATATTTT.

The chain recombines TRBV6-5 with TRBJ1-1; TRBD1 is a possible D gene (6 bases). CDR1 is MNHEY and CDR2 is SVGAGI in the germline V gene. CDR3 size: 14 residues. Deletions cut 6 bases from V and 3 bases from J, with 14 bases between. CDR3 DNA: TGTGCCAGCAGGCGGCTGGGGGCTGACACTGAAGCTTTCTTT. This encodes CASRRLGADTEAFF.

The chain has TRBV4-1 and TRBJ1-1, with 8 bases lining up with TRBD1. The CDR3 runs to 16 residues. V shed 5 bases and J 1 base; nucleotides not matched to a gene: 9. Germline V lookup: CDR1 MGHRA, CDR2 YSYEKL. CDR3 bases: TGCGCCAGCAGCTTATCCGGGACAGGATCGAACACTGAAGCTTTCTTT. It specifies CASSLSGTGSNTEAFF.

This rearrangement joins TRBV5-5 to TRBJ2-6; D may be TRBD1 (6 bases). Trimming pared 4 bases from V and 4 bases from J, leaving 9 bases between. Germline CDR1 and CDR2: SGHKS and YYEKEE (reference sequence). The CDR3 runs 14 residues. The CDR3 sequence: CASSPGVGANVLTF. CDR3 sequence (DNA): TGTGCCAGCAGCCCAGGGGTCGGGGCCAACGTCCTGACTTTC. The complete variable domain, with remaining parts taken from reference TRBV5-5 and TRBJ2-6, reads DAGVTQSPTHLIKTRGQQVTLRCSPISGHKSVSWYQQVLGQGPQFIFQYYEKEERGRGNFPDRFSARQFPNYSSELNVNALLLGDSALYLCASSPGVGANVLTFGAGSRLTVL.

The rearrangement links TRBV7-2 to TRBJ2-1, with D perhaps matching TRBD2 (5 bases). Germline V gives CDR1 SGHTA, CDR2 FQGNSA. This CDR3 is 16 amino acids long. V lost 1 base to trimming and J lost 6 bases, with 16 bases between them. The CDR3 sequence is CASSLGSAGATNEQFF. The CDR3 DNA reads TGTGCCAGCAGCTTAGGATCGGCGGGCGCCACCAATGAGCAGTTCTTC.

V and J are TRBV19 and TRBJ1-1; D is ambiguous. V lost 5 bases, J lost 1 base, and 11 bases lay in between. The CDR3 consists of 14 residues. Germline assignment: CDR1 LNHDA and CDR2 SQIVND (reference sequence). The CDR3 sequence: CASSPRFRNTEAFF. DNA for the CDR3: TGTGCCAGTAGTCCTAGGTTCCGGAACACTGAAGCTTTCTTT.

The V gene is TRBV21-1, the J gene TRBJ1-3; TRBD1 was called by the table and not checked on the DNA. TRBV21-1 is a recognized pseudogene. The CDR3 covers 14 residues. The CDR3 loop is CASSLRDRGNTIYF. In nucleotides, the CDR3 is TGTGCCAGCAGCCTCCGGGACAGGGGAAACACCATATATTTT.

The chain employs TRBV29-1 and TRBJ2-4; 8 bases agree with TRBD1. The germline gives CDR1 SQVTM, CDR2 ANQGSEA. This CDR3 is built from 14 residues. Germline trimming cut 3 bases from V and 1 base from J; bases unmatched to any gene: 2. The CDR3 DNA sequence: TGCAGCGTTGAGAGACAGGGGGCCAAAAACATTCAGTACTTC. Protein sequence: CSVERQGAKNIQYF.

The rearrangement joins TRBV6-1 to TRBJ1-1; 9 bases agree with TRBD1. J lost 5 bases, V lost 3 bases, and 7 bases had no gene match. This CDR3 spans 15 amino acids. Looked up from germline, CDR1 is MNHNS and CDR2 is SASEGT. The CDR3 region is CASSERTGALTEAFF. Written as DNA, the CDR3 is TGTGCCAGCAGTGAGAGGACAGGGGCCCTAACTGAAGCTTTCTTT.

This clone showed up just once. V and J are TRBV5-4 and TRBJ2-7, with 7 positions matching TRBD1. This CDR3 spans 16 amino acids. Losses at the gene ends were 4 bases for V and 1 base for J; bases not matched to a gene: 11. Germline CDR1 reads SGHNT; CDR2 reads YYREEE (reference sequence). In nucleotides, the CDR3 is TGTGCCAGCAGCCCCCCCCGAGGGGGCCCTTCCTACGAGCAGTACTTC. It yields the protein CASSPPRGGPSYEQYF.

The V gene is TRBV28, the J gene TRBJ1-4; unclear D gene. Germline V CDR1 and CDR2: MDHEN, SYDVKM. This CDR3 comprises 13 residues. V was shortened by 4 bases and J by 5 bases, with 8 bases between the two germline ends. The DNA for the CDR3 is TGTGCCAGCAGTTCCCCCCTAAATGAAAAACTGTTTTTT. The encoded protein is CASSSPLNEKLFF.

V usage is TRBV11-2 and J usage is TRBJ2-3; 8 bases fit TRBD2. There are 14 residues in the CDR3. The germline V gene encodes CDR1 SGHAT and CDR2 FQNNGV. After removal of 2 bases from V and 5 bases from J, the junction contained 3 bases not matched to a gene. CDR3 in amino acids: CASSLSGGRDTQYF. CDR3 DNA: TGTGCCAGCAGCTTAAGCGGGGGTAGAGATACGCAGTATTTT. Using reference TRBV11-2 and TRBJ2-3 for the parts outside the CDR3, the full variable domain is EAGVAQSPRYKIIEKRQSVAFWCNPISGHATLYWYQQILGQGPKLLIQFQNNGVVDDSQLPKDRFSAERLKGVDSTLKIQPAKLEDSAVYLCASSLSGGRDTQYFGPGTRLTVL.

DNA of the CDR3: TGTGCCAGCAGTTCCAGGACAGGGGGTCAGCCCCAGCATTTT. This translates into CASSSRTGGQPQHF. This chain uses TRBV28 with TRBJ1-5; 10 nucleotides agree with TRBD1. Per germline, CDR1 MDHEN and CDR2 SYDVKM. The CDR3 spans 14 residues. The V segment lost 4 bases and the J segment 6 bases; nucleotides outside the gene matches: 3. Variable domain in full (rest from reference TRBV28 and TRBJ1-5): DVKVTQSSRYLVKRTGEKVFLECVQDMDHENMFWYRQDPGLGLRLIYFSYDVKMKEKGDIPEGYSVSREKKERFSLILESASTNQTSMYLCASSSRTGGQPQHFGDGTRLSIL.